Listed below are T cell receptor beta chains from one sample, sequenced in a study of blood T cell repertoires in COVID-19. Assay: immunoSEQ multiplex PCR; the TCRdb copy retains only in-frame clones and omits some. The sample gives under 300,000 clones, around 90% of which show up once; 2.1% is in the top ten. Input material: peripheral blood. All receptors come from a woman aged 60 to 75 with COVID-19, enrolled during active disease. Each CDR3 is given with its conserved first and last residue. Each record gives: V gene, J gene, D gene, clone size, CDR3 DNA, CDR3 protein. The D gene is left open where the match is weak. Clone size is not always given. Where it is, it says once, few, many or a class for expanded clones.

>TRBV20-1|TRBJ1-1|-|once
TGCAGTGCTAGGGCCCAAGCTGAAGCTTTCTTT
CSARAQAEAFF
>TRBV6-2/TRBV6-3|TRBJ1-2|-|once
TGTGCCAGCAGTTGGCAGGGGTATGGCTACACCTTC
CASSWQGYGYTF
>TRBV7-2|TRBJ2-5|-|once
TGTGCCAGCAGCCCCCCCGGGAGAGGGGGCGATGAGGAGACCCAGTACTTC
CASSPPGRGGDEETQYF
>TRBV5-6|TRBJ2-3|TRBD1|few
TGTGCCAGCAGCTCCCGTCGGGAAGGGGGCGTGGGTACAGATACGCAGTATTTT
CASSSRREGGVGTDTQYF
>TRBV6-6|TRBJ2-1|TRBD2|once
TGTGCCAGCAGCATCTCAACACTTCTGTCCAGCGGGGGGTACTACAATGAGCAGTTCTTC
CASSISTLLSSGGYYNEQFF
>TRBV19|TRBJ1-5|TRBD1|-
TGTGCCAGCCGACAGGGCGGCAATCAGCCCCAGCATTTT
CASRQGGNQPQHF
>TRBV19|TRBJ1-2|-|-
TGTGCCAGTACCGTAACCCGGGACATACTCTATGGCTACACCTTC
CASTVTRDILYGYTF
>TRBV5-1|TRBJ1-6|TRBD1|-
TGCGCCAGCAGCTCGATGACAGGGCTAAATAATTCACCCCTCCACTTT
CASSSMTGLNNSPLHF
>TRBV6-6|TRBJ2-7|-|-
TGTGCCAGCAGTTACTGGTCAGGGGAACGCTACGAGCAGTACTTC
CASSYWSGERYEQYF
>TRBV9|TRBJ2-3|-|-
TGTGCCAGCAGCGTAGTGGGGACTGGCACAGATACGCAGTATTTT
CASSVVGTGTDTQYF
>TRBV6-2/TRBV6-3|TRBJ1-2|TRBD1|-
TGTGCCAGCAGTTTCAGGACAGGGGGCGATGCCGGCTACACCTTC
CASSFRTGGDAGYTF
>TRBV5-1|TRBJ1-5|-|-
TGCGCCAGCAGCTTGGAAGGACTCAATCAGCCCCAGCATTTT
CASSLEGLNQPQHF
>TRBV5-4|TRBJ2-2|-|once
TGTGCCAGCACCCCGGGGTCCGCGAACACCGGGGAGCTGTTTTTT
CASTPGSANTGELFF
>TRBV4-2|TRBJ2-1|-|few
TGTGCCAGCAGCCCCCGGGGGTCCGTCGATAATGAGCAGTTCTTC
CASSPRGSVDNEQFF
>TRBV10-3|TRBJ1-5|-|-
TGTGCCATCAGTGCATCAGTTAGCAATCAGCCCCAGCATTTT
CAISASVSNQPQHF
>TRBV7-2|TRBJ1-5|TRBD1|once
TGTGCCAGCAGCTTAGCGGGAGACAGGGCTTCTTTCAATCAGCCCCAGCATTTT
CASSLAGDRASFNQPQHF
>TRBV5-1|TRBJ2-3|-|-
TGCGCCAGCAGCTTTCGAGGCGGTAGCACAGATACGCAGTATTTT
CASSFRGGSTDTQYF
>TRBV5-4|TRBJ1-2|-|-
TGTGCCAGCACTACCGTGGGGGCTGTGGCTAACTATGGCTACACCTTC
CASTTVGAVANYGYTF
>TRBV29-1|TRBJ1-1|TRBD1|-
TGCAGCGGTGTACAGGGGATCACTGAAGCTTTCTTT
CSGVQGITEAFF
>TRBV7-2|TRBJ1-5|TRBD1|-
TGTGCCAGCAGCTGGGACAGGAATAGCAATCAGCCCCAGCATTTT
CASSWDRNSNQPQHF
>TRBV7-8|TRBJ1-4|-|-
TGTGCCAGCAGCCCACTGGCAACTAATGAAAAACTGTTTTTT
CASSPLATNEKLFF
>TRBV1|TRBJ2-3|-|-
TGCACCAGCAGCCAAGGGGGCTGCGGCGATACGCAGTATTTT
CTSSQGGCGDTQYF
>TRBV9|TRBJ1-1|-|-
TGTGCCAGCAGCGCTGGTTCCCGGGACACTGAAGCTTTCTTT
CASSAGSRDTEAFF
>TRBV18|TRBJ2-5|TRBD2|-
TGTGCCAGCTCACCGGGACTAGCGGGGGGTCAAGAGACCCAGTACTTC
CASSPGLAGGQETQYF
>TRBV4-2|TRBJ2-3|TRBD1|once
TGTGCCAGCAGCCAAGATCCAGGGGGAGATACGCAGTATTTT
CASSQDPGGDTQYF
>TRBV30|TRBJ1-6|TRBD1|-
TGTGCCTGGAGAACCGGGACAGGGTATTCACCCCTCCACTTT
CAWRTGTGYSPLHF
>TRBV15|TRBJ2-7|TRBD1|-
TGTGCCACCCGAGCCGGGGACAGGGCGGAGCAGTACTTC
CATRAGDRAEQYF
>TRBV6-1|TRBJ1-3|-|once
TGTGCCAGCAGTGAAAACCAGGGTTCAGCTGGAAACACCATATATTTT
CASSENQGSAGNTIYF
>TRBV7-9|TRBJ1-1|TRBD1|-
TGTGCCAGCAGCGCTAGAGGACAGGGATCGAACACTGAAGCTTTCTTT
CASSARGQGSNTEAFF
>TRBV5-1|TRBJ2-7|-|few
TGCGCCAGCAGCCCATCCCCCGCAGGCCCCAACGAGCAGTACTTC
CASSPSPAGPNEQYF
>TRBV9|TRBJ2-5|-|-
TGTGCCAGCAGCGCCTCGACTCGACGAGAGACCCAGTACTTC
CASSASTRRETQYF
>TRBV30|TRBJ2-6|TRBD1|-
TGTGCCTGGACTCTGGACAGGGTGGTACTGGGAGCCAACGTCCTGACTTTC
CAWTLDRVVLGANVLTF
>TRBV19|TRBJ1-3|TRBD1|-
TGTGCCAGTACCCGGGACAGCTTTGTCTCGAGGGGAAACACCATATATTTT
CASTRDSFVSRGNTIYF
>TRBV19|TRBJ2-1|TRBD2|-
TGTGCCAGTAGTGTAAGCGGGGGGGCCTACAATGAGCAGTTCTTC
CASSVSGGAYNEQFF
>TRBV19|TRBJ2-2|TRBD1|-
TGTGCCTCCGGGCAGGGGGCTCCCGGGGAGCTGTTTTTT
CASGQGAPGELFF
>TRBV5-1|TRBJ2-3|-|-
TGCGCCAGCAGCTTGGCGGTAGCTGGCACAGATACGCAGTATTTT
CASSLAVAGTDTQYF
>TRBV19|TRBJ1-1|TRBD1|-
TGTGCCAGTAGTCTGGGACAGGGAAGCACTGAAGCTTTCTTT
CASSLGQGSTEAFF
>TRBV19|TRBJ2-5|TRBD1|-
TGTGCCAGTAGTATAGTAGTGGGACAGGGTGGGGAGACCCAGTACTTC
CASSIVVGQGGETQYF
>TRBV9|TRBJ1-1|-|-
TGTGCCAGCAGCCCCCCCGGGGACACTGAAGCTTTCTTT
CASSPPGDTEAFF
>TRBV10-3|TRBJ1-1|-|-
TGTGCCATCACCACTGGAGGCCCGAACACTGAAGCTTTCTTT
CAITTGGPNTEAFF